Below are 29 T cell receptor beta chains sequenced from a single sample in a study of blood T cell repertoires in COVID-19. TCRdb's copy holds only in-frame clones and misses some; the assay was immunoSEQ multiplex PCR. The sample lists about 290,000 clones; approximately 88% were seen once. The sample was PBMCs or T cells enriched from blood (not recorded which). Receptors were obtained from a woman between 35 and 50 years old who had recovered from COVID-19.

CDR3 nucleotide sequence: TGTGCCAGCAGCTCCAACGCGGGGAGCGGCAATCAGCCCCAGCATTTT. Its protein is CASSSNAGSGNQPQHF. The chain carries TRBV5-5 and TRBJ1-5; D is uncertain. Trimming removed 3 bases from V and 2 bases from J, with 15 bases in between. The CDR3 is made up of 16 amino acids. Germline V gene data show CDR1 as SGHKS and CDR2 as YYEKEE (reference sequence). Full variable domain (missing parts from reference TRBV5-5 and TRBJ1-5): DAGVTQSPTHLIKTRGQQVTLRCSPISGHKSVSWYQQVLGQGPQFIFQYYEKEERGRGNFPDRFSARQFPNYSSELNVNALLLGDSALYLCASSSNAGSGNQPQHFGDGTRLSIL.

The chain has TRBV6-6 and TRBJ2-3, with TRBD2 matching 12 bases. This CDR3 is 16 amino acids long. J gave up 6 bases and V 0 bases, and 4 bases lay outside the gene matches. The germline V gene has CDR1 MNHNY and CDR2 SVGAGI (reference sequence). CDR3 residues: CASSYSRLAGGDTQYF. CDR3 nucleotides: TGTGCCAGCAGTTACTCGAGGCTAGCGGGAGGGGATACGCAGTATTTT.

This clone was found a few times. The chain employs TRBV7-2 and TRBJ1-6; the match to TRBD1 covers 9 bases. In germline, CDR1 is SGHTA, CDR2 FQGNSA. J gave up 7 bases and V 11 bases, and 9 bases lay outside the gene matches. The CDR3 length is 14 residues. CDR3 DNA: TGTGCCTCATCCCCGGGACAGGGCAATTCACCCCTCCACTTT. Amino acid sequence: CASSPGQGNSPLHF.

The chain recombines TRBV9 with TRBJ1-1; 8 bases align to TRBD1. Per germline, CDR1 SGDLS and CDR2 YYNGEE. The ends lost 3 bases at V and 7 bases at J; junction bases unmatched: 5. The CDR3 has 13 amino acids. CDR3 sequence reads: CASSAEDRGEAFF. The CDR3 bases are TGTGCCAGCAGCGCAGAAGACAGGGGTGAAGCTTTCTTT.

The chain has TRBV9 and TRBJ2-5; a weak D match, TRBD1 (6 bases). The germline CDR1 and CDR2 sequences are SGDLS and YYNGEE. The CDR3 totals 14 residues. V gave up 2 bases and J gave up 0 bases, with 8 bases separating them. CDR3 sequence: CASSVGADQETQYF. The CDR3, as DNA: TGTGCCAGCAGCGTGGGGGCAGACCAAGAGACCCAGTACTTC.

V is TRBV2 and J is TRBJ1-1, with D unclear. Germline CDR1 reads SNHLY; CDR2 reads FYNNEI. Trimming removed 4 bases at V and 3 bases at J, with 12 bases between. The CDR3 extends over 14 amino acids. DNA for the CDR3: TGTGCCAGCAGTGTCCTTTCCAGGTACACTGAAGCTTTCTTT. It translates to CASSVLSRYTEAFF.

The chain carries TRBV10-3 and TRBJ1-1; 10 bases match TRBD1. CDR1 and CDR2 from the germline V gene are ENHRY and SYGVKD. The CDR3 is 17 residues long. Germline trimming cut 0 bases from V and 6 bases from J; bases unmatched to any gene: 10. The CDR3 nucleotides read TGTGCCATCAGTGAGTCCCTTCCGGGACAGGGGAGGTCTGAAGCTTTCTTT. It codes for CAISESLPGQGRSEAFF.

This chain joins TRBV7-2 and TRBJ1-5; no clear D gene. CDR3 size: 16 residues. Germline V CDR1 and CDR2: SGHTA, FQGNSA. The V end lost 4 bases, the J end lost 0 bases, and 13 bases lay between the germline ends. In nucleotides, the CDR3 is TGTGCCAGCAGCTCTTCGAGGTTGAATAGCAATCAGCCCCAGCATTTT. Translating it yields CASSSSRLNSNQPQHF. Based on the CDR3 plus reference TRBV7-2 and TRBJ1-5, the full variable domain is GAGVSQSPSNKVTEKGKDVELRCDPISGHTALYWYRQSLGQGLEFLIYFQGNSAPDKSGLPSDRFSAERTGGSVSTLTIQRTQQEDSAVYLCASSSSRLNSNQPQHFGDGTRLSIL.

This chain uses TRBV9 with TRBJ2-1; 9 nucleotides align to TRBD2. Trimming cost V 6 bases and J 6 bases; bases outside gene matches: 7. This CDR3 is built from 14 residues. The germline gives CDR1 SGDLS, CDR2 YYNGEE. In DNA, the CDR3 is TGTGCCAGCAACCTAGGGCGGGGGGGCAATGAGCAGTTCTTC. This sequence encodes CASNLGRGGNEQFF.

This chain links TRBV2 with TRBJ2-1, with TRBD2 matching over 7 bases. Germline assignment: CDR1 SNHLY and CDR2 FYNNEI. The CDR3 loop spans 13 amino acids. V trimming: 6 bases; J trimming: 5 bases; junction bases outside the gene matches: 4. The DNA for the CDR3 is TGTGCCAGCAGCCGGGAGGTTCACAATGAGCAGTTCTTC. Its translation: CASSREVHNEQFF.

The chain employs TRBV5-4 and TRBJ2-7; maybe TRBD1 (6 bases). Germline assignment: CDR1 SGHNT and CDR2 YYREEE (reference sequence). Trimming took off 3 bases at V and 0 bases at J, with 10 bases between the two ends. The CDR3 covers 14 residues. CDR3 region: CASSSGQPSYEQYF. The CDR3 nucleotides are TGTGCCAGCAGCTCTGGACAGCCCTCCTACGAGCAGTACTTC.

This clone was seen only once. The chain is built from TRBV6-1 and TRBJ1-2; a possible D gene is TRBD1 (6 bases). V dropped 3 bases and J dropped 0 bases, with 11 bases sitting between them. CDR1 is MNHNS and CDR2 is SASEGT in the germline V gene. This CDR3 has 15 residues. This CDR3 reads CASSEATGTNYGYTF. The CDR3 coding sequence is TGTGCCAGCAGTGAGGCGACAGGCACTAACTATGGCTACACCTTC.

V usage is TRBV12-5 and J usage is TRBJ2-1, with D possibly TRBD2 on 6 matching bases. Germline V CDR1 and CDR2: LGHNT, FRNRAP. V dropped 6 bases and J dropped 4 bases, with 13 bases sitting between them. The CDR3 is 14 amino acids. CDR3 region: CASGMGGTYNEQFF. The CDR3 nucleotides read TGTGCTAGTGGCATGGGCGGGACTTACAATGAGCAGTTCTTC.

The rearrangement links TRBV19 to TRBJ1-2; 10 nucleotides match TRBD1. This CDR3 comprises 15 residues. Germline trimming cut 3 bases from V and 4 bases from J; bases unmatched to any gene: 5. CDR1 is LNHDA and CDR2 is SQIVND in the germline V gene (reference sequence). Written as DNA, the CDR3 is TGTGCCAGTAGTATCCTGGGGGACAGGGGCTATGGCTACACCTTC. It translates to CASSILGDRGYGYTF.

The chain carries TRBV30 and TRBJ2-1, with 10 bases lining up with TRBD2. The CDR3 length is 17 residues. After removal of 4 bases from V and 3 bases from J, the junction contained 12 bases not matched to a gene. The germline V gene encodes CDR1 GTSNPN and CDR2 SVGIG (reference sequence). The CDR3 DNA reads TGTGCCTGGACGGTTGGTACTAGCGGGATCTACTACAATGAGCAGTTCTTC. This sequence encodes CAWTVGTSGIYYNEQFF.

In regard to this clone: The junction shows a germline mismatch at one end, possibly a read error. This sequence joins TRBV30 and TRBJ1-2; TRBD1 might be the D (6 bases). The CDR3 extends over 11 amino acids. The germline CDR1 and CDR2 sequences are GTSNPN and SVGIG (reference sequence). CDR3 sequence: CACRGGYRYTF. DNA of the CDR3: TGTGCCTGCCGGGGGGGCTATCGCTACACCTTC.

The CDR3 here is CASSSSWGPSGNQETQYF. CDR3 bases: TGTGCCAGCAGCTCCTCCTGGGGGCCTAGCGGGAACCAAGAGACCCAGTACTTC. V is TRBV7-2 and J is TRBJ2-5, with 9 bases lining up with TRBD2. The length of the CDR3 is 18 residues. The germline CDR1 and CDR2 sequences are SGHTA and FQGNSA. Germline trimming cut 4 bases from V and 0 bases from J; bases unmatched to any gene: 12.

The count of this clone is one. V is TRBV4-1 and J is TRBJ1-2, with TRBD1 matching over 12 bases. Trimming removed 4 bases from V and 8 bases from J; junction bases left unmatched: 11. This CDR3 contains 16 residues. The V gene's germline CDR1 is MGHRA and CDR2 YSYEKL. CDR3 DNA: TGCGCCAGCAGCCCCAACAAGGGACAGGGGGCGCGGGGCTACACCTTC. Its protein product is CASSPNKGQGARGYTF.

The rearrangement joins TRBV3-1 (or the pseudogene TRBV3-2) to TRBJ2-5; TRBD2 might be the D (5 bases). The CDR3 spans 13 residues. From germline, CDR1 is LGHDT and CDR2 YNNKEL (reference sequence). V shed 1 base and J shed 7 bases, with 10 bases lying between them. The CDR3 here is CASSQAARGTQYF. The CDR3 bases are TGTGCCAGCAGCCAAGCTGCCCGGGGGACCCAGTACTTC.

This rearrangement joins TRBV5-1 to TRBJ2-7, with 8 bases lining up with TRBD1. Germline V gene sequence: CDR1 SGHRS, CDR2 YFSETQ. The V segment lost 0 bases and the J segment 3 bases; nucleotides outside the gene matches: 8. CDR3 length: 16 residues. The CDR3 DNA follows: TGCGCCAGCAGCTTGGGAGGCACAGGGGGAGGCTACGAGCAGTACTTC. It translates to CASSLGGTGGGYEQYF.

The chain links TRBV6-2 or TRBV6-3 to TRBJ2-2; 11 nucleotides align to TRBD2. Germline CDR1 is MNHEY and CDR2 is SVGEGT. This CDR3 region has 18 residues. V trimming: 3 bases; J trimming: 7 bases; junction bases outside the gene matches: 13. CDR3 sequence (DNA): TGTGCCAGCAGTTATATCCTCGGACTAGCGGGCCAGGTCGGGGAGCTGTTTTTT. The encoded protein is CASSYILGLAGQVGELFF.

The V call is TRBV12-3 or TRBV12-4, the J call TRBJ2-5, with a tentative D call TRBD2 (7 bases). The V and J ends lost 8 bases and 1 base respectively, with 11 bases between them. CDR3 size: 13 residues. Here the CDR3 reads CASGRGAQETQYF. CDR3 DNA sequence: TGTGCCAGCGGCCGGGGGGCCCAAGAGACCCAGTACTTC.

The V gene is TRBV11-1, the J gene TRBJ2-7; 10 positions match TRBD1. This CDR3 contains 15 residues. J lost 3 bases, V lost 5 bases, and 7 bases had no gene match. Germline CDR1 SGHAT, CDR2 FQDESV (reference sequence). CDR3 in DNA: TGTGCCAGCAGCCAATCCGGGACAGGGGACTACGAGCAGTACTTC. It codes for CASSQSGTGDYEQYF.

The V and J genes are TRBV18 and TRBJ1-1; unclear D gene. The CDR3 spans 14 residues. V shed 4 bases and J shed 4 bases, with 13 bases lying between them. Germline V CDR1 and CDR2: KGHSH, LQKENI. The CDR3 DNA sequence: TGTGCCAGCTCACGACAAGAAATGGGCACTGAAGCTTTCTTT. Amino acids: CASSRQEMGTEAFF.

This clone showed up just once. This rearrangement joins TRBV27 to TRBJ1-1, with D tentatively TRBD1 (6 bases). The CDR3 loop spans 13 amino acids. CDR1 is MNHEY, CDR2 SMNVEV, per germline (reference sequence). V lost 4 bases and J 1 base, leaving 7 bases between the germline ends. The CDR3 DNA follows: TGTGCCAGCAGTTGGGGACAGAACACTGAAGCTTTCTTT. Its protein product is CASSWGQNTEAFF.

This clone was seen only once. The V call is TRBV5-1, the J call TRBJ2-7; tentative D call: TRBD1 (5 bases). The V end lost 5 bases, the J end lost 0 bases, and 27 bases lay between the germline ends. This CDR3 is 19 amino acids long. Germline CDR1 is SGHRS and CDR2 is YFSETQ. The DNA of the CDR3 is TGCGCCAGCAGGCCTTTCGGTGACAGTCGCCAGGGAAACTCCTACGAGCAGTACTTC. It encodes CASRPFGDSRQGNSYEQYF.

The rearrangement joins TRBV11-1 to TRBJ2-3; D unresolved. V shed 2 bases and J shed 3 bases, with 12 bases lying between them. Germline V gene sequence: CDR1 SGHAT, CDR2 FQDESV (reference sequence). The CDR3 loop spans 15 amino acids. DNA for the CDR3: TGTGCCAGCAGCTTAAGTTCGACTCCTACAGATACGCAGTATTTT. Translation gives CASSLSSTPTDTQYF. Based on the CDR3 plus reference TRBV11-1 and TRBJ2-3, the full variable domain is EAEVAQSPRYKITEKSQAVAFWCDPISGHATLYWYRQILGQGPELLVQFQDESVVDDSQLPKDRFSAERLKGVDSTLKIQPAELGDSAMYLCASSLSSTPTDTQYFGPGTRLTVL.

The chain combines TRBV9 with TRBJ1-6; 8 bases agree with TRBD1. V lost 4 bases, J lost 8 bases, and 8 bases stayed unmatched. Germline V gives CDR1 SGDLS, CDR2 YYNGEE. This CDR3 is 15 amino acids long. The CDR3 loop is CASSPGQGKDSPLHF. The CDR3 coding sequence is TGTGCCAGCAGCCCAGGACAGGGTAAAGATTCACCCCTCCACTTT.

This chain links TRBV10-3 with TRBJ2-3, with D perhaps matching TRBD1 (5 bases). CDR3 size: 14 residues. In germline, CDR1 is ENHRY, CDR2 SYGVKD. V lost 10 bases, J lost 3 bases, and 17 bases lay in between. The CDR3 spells CASKQDALTDTQYF. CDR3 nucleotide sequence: TGTGCCAGCAAACAGGACGCTTTAACAGATACGCAGTATTTT.